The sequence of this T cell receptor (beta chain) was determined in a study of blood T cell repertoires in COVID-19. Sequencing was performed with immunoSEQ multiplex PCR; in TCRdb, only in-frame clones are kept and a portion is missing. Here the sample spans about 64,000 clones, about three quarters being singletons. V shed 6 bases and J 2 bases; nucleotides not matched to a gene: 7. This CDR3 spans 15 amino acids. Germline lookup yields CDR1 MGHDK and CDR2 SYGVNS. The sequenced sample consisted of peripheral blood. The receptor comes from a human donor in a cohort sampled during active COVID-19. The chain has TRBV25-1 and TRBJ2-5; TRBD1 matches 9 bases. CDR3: CASRPPGTGQETQYF. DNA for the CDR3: TGTGCCAGCAGACCTCCAGGGACAGGGCAAGAGACCCAGTACTTC.